Listed below are T cell receptor beta chains from one sample, sequenced in a study of shared clonotypes between healthy human individuals. TCRdb's copy holds only in-frame clones and misses some; the assay was immunoSEQ multiplex PCR. In the table there are approximately 1,000,000 clones, roughly 74% of which are singletons. The sequenced sample was memory CD4+ T cells from PBMCs. All receptors come from a young man in good health. Some clones in this sample may be carry-over from other donors' samples. Each CDR3 is given without its conserved first and last residue. Each record gives: CDR3 protein, V gene, J gene.

ASSQELGAIGYT,TRBV6-4,TRBJ1-2
ASSESVADTQY,TRBV2,TRBJ2-3
ASSWDIDSNQPQH,TRBV2,TRBJ1-5
ASSAKGGTDTQY,TRBV2,TRBJ2-3
ASSGSGSTDTQY,TRBV9,TRBJ2-3
ASSLVGGRVHYEQY,TRBV7-2,TRBJ2-7
AIRGTENQPQH,TRBV10-3,TRBJ1-5
ASSFEGSTTYNEQF,TRBV6-5,TRBJ2-1
ARARGQTKYNEQF,TRBV5-8,TRBJ2-1
ASSFIGSGTGKDTQY,TRBV5-1,TRBJ2-3
ASSLARVNTEAF,TRBV13,TRBJ1-1
SVAGGRAVNEQF,TRBV29-1,TRBJ2-1
ASSSGPNYGYT,TRBV28,TRBJ1-2
ASSPDRVGHEQF,TRBV5-4,TRBJ2-1
ASSPDGSYGYT,TRBV18,TRBJ1-2
ASSLMLKTSYNEQF,TRBV27,TRBJ2-1
ASSQDGSSGGSSTDTQY,TRBV4-1,TRBJ2-3
ASSGPLGRGRAYEQY,TRBV25-1,TRBJ2-7
ASSLRDRDLDTQY,TRBV5-4,TRBJ2-3
SAYWGTEAF,TRBV20-1,TRBJ1-1
AIGRGADEQY,TRBV10-3,TRBJ2-7
ASSPRTGITYEQY,TRBV5-4,TRBJ2-7
ASSLGDRDYNEQF,TRBV7-3,TRBJ2-1
ASSTGTGGTEAF,TRBV5-1,TRBJ1-1
ASSWGTSAFYNEQF,TRBV7-2,TRBJ2-1
ASSFRTSGGARETQY,TRBV27,TRBJ2-5
ASSPGGSSYEQY,TRBV18,TRBJ2-7
ASSRFSSGTVQY,TRBV11-3,TRBJ2-7
ASSGQGGTDTQY,TRBV28,TRBJ2-3
ASSQEGKGRGGYT,TRBV4-3,TRBJ1-2
ASSDSSDTQY,TRBV5-4,TRBJ2-3
ASSLAPFYGYT,TRBV27,TRBJ1-2
ASRPCYEQY,TRBV28,TRBJ2-7
SVRYSIMNTEAF,TRBV29-1,TRBJ1-1
AIRTDRDQPQH,TRBV10-3,TRBJ1-5
ASSISGQGAFGAYEQY,TRBV19,TRBJ2-7
ASSVRTGTSAYNEQF,TRBV9,TRBJ2-1
ASSGSRYLLTEAF,TRBV6-1,TRBJ1-1
ASSFWGTSYNEQF,TRBV7-6,TRBJ2-1
SVRLAGETQY,TRBV29-1,TRBJ2-5
AISESAEPSGGYT,TRBV10-3,TRBJ1-2
ASSLTRLDEQY,TRBV7-3,TRBJ2-7
ASSLNRPSSEQF,TRBV5-6,TRBJ2-1
ASSLGMGLAGDVGETQY,TRBV5-1,TRBJ2-5
ASSLPGTSSDEQF,TRBV28,TRBJ2-1
ASSPALDYGYT,TRBV11-2,TRBJ1-2
ASSPGDSNQPQH,TRBV11-2,TRBJ1-5
ASSQSSGANVLT,TRBV7-3,TRBJ2-6
ASGRTEGGEQF,TRBV6-5,TRBJ2-1
ASSEGAINQPQH,TRBV2,TRBJ1-5
ASSYYPSWGQF,TRBV6-6,TRBJ2-1
ASSTRVQGYGYT,TRBV6-5,TRBJ1-2
ASSSPGRTSSTDTQY,TRBV28,TRBJ2-3